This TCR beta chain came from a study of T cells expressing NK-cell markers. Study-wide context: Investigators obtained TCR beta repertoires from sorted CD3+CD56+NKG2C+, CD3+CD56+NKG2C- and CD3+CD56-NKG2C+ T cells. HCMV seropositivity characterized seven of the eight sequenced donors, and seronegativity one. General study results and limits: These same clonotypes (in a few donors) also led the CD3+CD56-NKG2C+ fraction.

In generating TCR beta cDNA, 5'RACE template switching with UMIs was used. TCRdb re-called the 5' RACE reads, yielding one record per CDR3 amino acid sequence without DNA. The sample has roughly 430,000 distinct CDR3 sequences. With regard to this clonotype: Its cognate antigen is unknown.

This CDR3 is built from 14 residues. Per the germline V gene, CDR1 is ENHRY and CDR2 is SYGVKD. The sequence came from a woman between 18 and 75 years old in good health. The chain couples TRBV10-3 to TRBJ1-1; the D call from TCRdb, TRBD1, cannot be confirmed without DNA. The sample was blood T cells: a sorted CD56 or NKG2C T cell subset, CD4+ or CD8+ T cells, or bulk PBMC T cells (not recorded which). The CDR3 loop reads CAISQQGANTEAFF.